This TCR beta chain is drawn from a study of T cell responses to AZD1222 COVID-19 vaccine. Study summary: Second doses at about 4 or about 12 weeks were pooled.

This clone was seen more than once but under ten times. What it recognizes is unknown. The J segment lost 4 bases and the V segment lost 5 bases, leaving 3 bases of the junction unmatched. The V gene's germline CDR1 is LGHDT and CDR2 YNNKEL (reference sequence). CDR3 length equals 16 residues. TCRdb's copy holds only in-frame clones and misses some; the assay was immunoSEQ multiplex PCR. In the table there are 90,000 to 110,000 clones, more than 75% of which are singletons. Study results and limitations: Close to half of spike-specific TCRs reportedly recognize unmutated variant regions. Clonal diversity may have been underestimated, and the donors were mostly white British, with more females than males.

The chain joins TRBV3-1 (or the pseudogene TRBV3-2) to TRBJ2-2; 14 positions match TRBD2. The TCR was taken from an adult in good health. The material was peripheral blood, obtained on day 0 of AZD1222 vaccination. CDR3 coding DNA: TGTGCCAGCAGCAAGGGACTAGCGGGAGTCACCGGGGAGCTGTTTTTT. This codes for CASSKGLAGVTGELFF.